Included here is one T cell receptor beta chain sequence, with context. The CDR3 contains 15 residues. The ends lost 3 bases at V and 4 bases at J; junction bases unmatched: 4. In germline, CDR1 is LNHDA, CDR2 SQIVND (reference sequence). This entry is derived from a study of T cell clones after liver transplantation. Some clones are missing from TCRdb's copy, which holds only in-frame ones; the method was immunoSEQ multiplex PCR. The sample includes about 75,000 clones, more than 90% of them seen just once. Here the sequenced sample was CD4+ T cells from blood, taken before liver transplant. The sequence was obtained from a human donor who received a liver transplant. The chain employs TRBV19 and TRBJ2-7, with 12 bases identical to TRBD1. Here the CDR3 DNA reads TGTGCCAGTAGTATTGGGACAGGGGGCGCGTACGAGCAGTACTTC. This codes for CASSIGTGGAYEQYF.